These 9 T cell receptor beta chains were sequenced from one sample in a study of shared clonotypes between healthy human individuals. Data came from immunoSEQ multiplex PCR; TCRdb stores just in-frame clones and leaves some out. The sample contains fewer than 1 million clones, approximately 97% of which appear only once. CD45RO-negative, CCR7-positively selected cells formed the naive CD8 fraction, excluding terminally differentiated effector memory CD45RA+ cells. The sample comprised naive CD8+ T cells sorted from blood. The receptors were gathered from a man younger than 45 in good health.

J is TRBJ1-1 and V is TRBV19; D is ambiguous. The V end lost 3 bases, the J end lost 1 base, and 12 bases lay between the germline ends. Germline V lookup: CDR1 LNHDA, CDR2 SQIVND (reference sequence). CDR3 length equals 15 residues. The CDR3 DNA is TGTGCCAGTAGTATCAAGGGTAACGGGAACACTGAAGCTTTCTTT. Encoded protein: CASSIKGNGNTEAFF.

The chain's CDR3 is CASSPSTMTGGTGELFF. Written as DNA, the CDR3 is TGTGCCAGCAGCCCCAGCACGATGACCGGGGGCACCGGGGAGCTGTTTTTT. The chain links TRBV28 to TRBJ2-2; possible D gene TRBD2, 6 bases. The CDR3 is 17 residues long. The germline V gene has CDR1 MDHEN and CDR2 SYDVKM. With 6 bases removed from V and 4 bases from J, the gap between germline ends came to 21 bases.

The rearrangement links TRBV11-3 to TRBJ2-2; perhaps TRBD1 as D (6 bases). Trimming cost V 2 bases and J 4 bases, with 8 bases left between them. Looked up from germline, CDR1 is SGHNT and CDR2 is YENEEA. This CDR3 contains 14 residues. CDR3 DNA: TGTGCCAGCAGCTTACAAGGGGGCACCGGGGAGCTGTTTTTT. Translating gives CASSLQGGTGELFF.

The chain carries TRBV2 and TRBJ1-5; possibly TRBD1 for D (5 bases). V lost 0 bases, J lost 1 base, and 10 bases lay in between. Germline V gene sequence: CDR1 SNHLY, CDR2 FYNNEI. This CDR3 is 16 amino acids long. The CDR3 here is CASSEAGAGSNQPQHF. CDR3 DNA: TGTGCCAGCAGTGAAGCCGGGGCAGGGAGCAATCAGCCCCAGCATTTT.

The chain joins TRBV5-1 to TRBJ2-7; D might be TRBD2 (7 bases). Germline assignment: CDR1 SGHRS and CDR2 YFSETQ. With 0 bases removed from V and 1 base from J, the gap between germline ends came to 20 bases. CDR3 length equals 18 residues. CDR3 sequence reads: CASSLGTAGHRESYEQYF. CDR3 bases: TGCGCCAGCAGCTTGGGGACAGCGGGACACAGGGAATCCTACGAGCAGTACTTC.

This clone came up once. V gene TRBV6-4 combines with J gene TRBJ1-1, with unresolved D. CDR1 MRHNA and CDR2 SNTAGT come from the germline V gene. V was clipped by 3 bases and J by 5 bases, with 10 bases between them. This CDR3 is 13 amino acids long. CDR3 nucleotide sequence: TGTGCCAGCAGTGAGGTCCCGGGGACTGAAGCTTTCTTT. It encodes CASSEVPGTEAFF.

The chain combines TRBV11-2 with TRBJ2-7; D is possibly TRBD2 (5 bases). This CDR3 is 14 amino acids long. Germline loops: CDR1 SGHAT, CDR2 FQNNGV. With 5 bases removed from V and 3 bases from J, the gap between germline ends came to 14 bases. The CDR3, as DNA: TGTGCCAGCAGCCCGAAAGACGGACTCTACGAGCAGTACTTC. Protein sequence: CASSPKDGLYEQYF.

This clone came up once. V gene TRBV6-6 combines with J gene TRBJ1-3, with 7 bases aligning to TRBD1. The V and J ends lost 8 bases and 6 bases, in that order; junction bases with no gene match: 10. Germline-derived CDR1 and CDR2 are MNHNY and SVGAGI (reference sequence). The length of the CDR3 is 14 residues. This chain's CDR3 is CASGPQGVLNTIYF. For the CDR3, the DNA is TGTGCCAGCGGACCTCAGGGGGTTTTAAACACCATATATTTT.

This sequence joins TRBV27 and TRBJ2-3; TRBD2 might be the D (6 bases). V was pared by 6 bases and J by 4 bases, with 14 bases between. This CDR3 is 14 amino acids long. Per the germline V gene, CDR1 is MNHEY and CDR2 is SMNVEV (reference sequence). DNA for the CDR3: TGTGCCAGCAGCCTGACTAGGGCGGCAGATACGCAGTATTTT. Translation gives CASSLTRAADTQYF.